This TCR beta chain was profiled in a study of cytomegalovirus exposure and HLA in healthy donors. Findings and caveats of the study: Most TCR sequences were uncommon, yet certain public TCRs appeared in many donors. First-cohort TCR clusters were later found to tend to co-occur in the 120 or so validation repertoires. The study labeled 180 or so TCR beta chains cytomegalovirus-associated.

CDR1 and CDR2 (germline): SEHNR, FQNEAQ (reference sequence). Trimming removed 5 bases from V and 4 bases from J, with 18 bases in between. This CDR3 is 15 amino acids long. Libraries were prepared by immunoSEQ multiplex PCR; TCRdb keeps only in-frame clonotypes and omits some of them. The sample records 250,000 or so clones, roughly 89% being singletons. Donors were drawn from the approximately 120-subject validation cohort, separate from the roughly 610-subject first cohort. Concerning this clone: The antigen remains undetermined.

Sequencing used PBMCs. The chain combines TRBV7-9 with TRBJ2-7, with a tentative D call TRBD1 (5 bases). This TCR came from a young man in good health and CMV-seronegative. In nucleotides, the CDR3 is TGTGCCAGCAGCCCCCACTCTTCAGGACAATACGAGCAGTACTTC. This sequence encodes CASSPHSSGQYEQYF.